This T cell receptor beta chain was sequenced during a study of cytomegalovirus exposure and HLA in healthy donors (dated by TCRdb to 2017 to 2019). With regard to the full study: In an earlier analysis of approximately 500 of the donors, 250 to 300 Gb of sequence data and 100 million or so unique TCR beta sequences from about 190 million T cells were reported. An early release covering about 600 HLA-typed donors comprised 250 to 350 gigabases of sequencing data and roughly 85 million unique TCR sequences. Of the approximately 400 genotyped donors, approximately 83% fell in the genetic ancestry cluster associated with self-reported Caucasian donors. The study aimed to test whether cataloging public T cell receptors could reveal signatures of past pathogen exposure. The T cell repertoires of some 700 subjects were profiled by immunosequencing and related to cytomegalovirus serostatus. Besides the first cohort of approximately 670 subjects, a separate validation cohort made up of 120 different subjects was used. High-throughput TCR immunosequencing, statistical association of individual TCRs with disease status, and machine learning were combined to predict cytomegalovirus infection status. To study patterns of TCR occurrence, a later analysis re-analyzed previously published TCR beta repertoires from 666 donors and added high-resolution HLA genotyping. In the later analysis, no new phenotypic data were used to find candidate immune exposures; instead, reliance was placed on TCR beta sequences and their occurrence across donors. To decide whether each TCR beta V gene segment behaved as functional or pseudogenic, an earlier analysis of approximately 590 of the donors relied on high-throughput TCR beta sequencing. Donor age, sex, ethnicity and CMV serostatus were compiled alongside the repertoire data. A later genetic analysis took genome-wide SNP genotypes for 398 of the 666 donors and used that subset as a discovery cohort. Every repertoire in the discovery cohort had been generated on one and the same sequencing platform. HLA typing included class I and class II loci at four-digit resolution. Typing coverage varied by locus: about 629-630 donors for A, B, C, DRB1 and DQB1; around 560 for DQA1; nearly 610 for DPA1; roughly 470 for DPB1. Four to six DR-DQ haplotypes were handled as single units for association and clustering, since linkage in the cohort was strong. On average, around 200,000 unique TCR beta nucleotide sequences were sequenced per donor among more than 350 genotyped donors of the cohort, with 15% to 20% of those sequences being non-productive. The paper's findings and limits, for the study overall: A few of the identified cytomegalovirus-associated TCR beta chains were confirmed in vitro to be specific for cytomegalovirus antigens. An association between a missense DCLRE1C variant and V-gene and J-gene trimming of TCR beta chains was found in a later genetic analysis and replicated in an independent cohort. According to a later analysis, TCR association rates differed among HLA loci, with DRB1 alleles showing the most associated TCRs and HLA-C alleles showing the fewest. The earlier analysis of 587 of the donors excluded roughly 17 rarely observed V segments, including chromosome 9 orphons, because counts were too low. Presence/absence analyses assumed roughly uniform sequencing depth across donors, an assumption that may not hold. Some IMGT-functional V segments, including TRBV6-2 and TRBV6-3, could not be told apart with the 87-base-pair reads, so those segments were excluded. Correlated functional status among segregating V segments might be attributable to linkage disequilibrium, but an unknown experimental factor could not be ruled out. A later analysis found that HLA-associated TCR beta chains were more clonally expanded and had lower generation probabilities than equally common non-associated chains. The classifier was reported to diagnose cytomegalovirus status with high specificity and sensitivity in both the original and validation cohorts. Several of the top co-occurrence clusters appeared to be linked to parvovirus B19, influenza, CMV and Epstein-Barr virus, according to a later analysis. The authors suggested that the approach could potentially be extended to other disease states and immunological phenotypes. Compared with the 666-donor mean, donors in an Asian-associated ancestry cluster had fewer N-insertions in productive TCRs, according to a later genetic analysis. Because HLA typing was unavailable for some donors at each locus, only the typed subset was used in association tests. A cluster of highly shared sequence variants was judged likely to be a technical artifact of the sequencing pipeline. A later analysis associated about 17,000 TCR beta sequences with specific HLA alleles at a false discovery rate of 0.05. A further reported finding was that TCR beta sequences accurately predicted the HLA-A and HLA-B alleles for most subjects in the first cohort. An earlier analysis of around 600 of the donors showed that most TCR beta V segments appeared in productive rearrangements either about 87% or about 30% of the time, which broadly matched IMGT annotations. In this cohort, only TCR beta chains were sequenced, and detectable features were limited by the absence of alpha or paired-chain data. Most TCR sequences were seen in very few donors, while some public TCRs were found in many individuals. A later analysis found that most CMV-associated TCR beta chains appeared HLA-restricted, with HLA associations seemingly driven largely by CMV exposure. A total of fewer than 200 TCR beta chains were listed by the study as associated with cytomegalovirus. The only immune exposure information available for the cohort was CMV serostatus. When HLA alleles, especially DR and DQ, strongly co-occurred, TCR associations were difficult to assign to individual alleles.

At the junction V is shortened by 3 bases and J by 4 bases, with 9 bases in between. From the germline V gene (reference sequence), CDR1 is SSHAT and CDR2 is FNYEAQ. From the cysteine up to the phenylalanine, the CDR3 has a length of 13 residues. The read is trimmed to its CDR3 DNA, 39 bases read in frame from base 1. Library preparation was by the immunoSEQ multiplex PCR assay. For the multiplex PCR, a mixture combining 60 forward primers for TCR Vbeta segments and 13 reverse primers for TCR Jbeta segments was used. Amplification of the CDR3 region of rearranged TCR beta genes was performed with a multiplex PCR assay on genomic DNA. The Illumina HiSeq System was used to sequence the amplified TCR beta libraries as 87-base-pair reads. The authors' pipeline ran thus. A later analysis counted approximately 74 million unique TCR beta chains across the roughly 700 repertoires, and about 10 million of these chains were shared by at least two donors. A nearest-neighbor algorithm error-corrected the raw reads and collapsed the reads into unique sequences, merging closely related sequences to remove PCR and sequencing errors. Alignment of CDR3 sequences to IMGT reference sequences was used to assign V, D and J gene segments. For a sequence to be retained, at least a six-nucleotide match to both a V gene segment and a J gene segment was required. Rearrangements were classified as productive when the CDR3 lacked stop codons and remained in frame with V and J, and all other rearrangements were classified as non-productive. CDR3 was defined according to IMGT convention as the region running from the second conserved V-encoded cysteine to the conserved J-encoded phenylalanine. The earlier analysis of more than 450 of the donors excluded sequences that lacked an unambiguous match to a single V gene segment. An earlier analysis of some 500 of the donors classified V segments as functional when productive rearrangements were above 56.7% and as segregating when the standard deviation between donors was above 5%. A statistical classification framework was built to diagnose cytomegalovirus status from the catalog of TCR beta chain sequences. In a later analysis, V and J genes were assigned by comparing TCR nucleotide sequences against IMGT/GENE-DB human TR gene sequences. A later analysis assigned CDR3 sequences and most-parsimonious VDJ recombination scenarios with the TCRdist pipeline. A later analysis defined each TCR beta chain by its CDR3 amino acid sequence plus V-gene family, and excluded reads lacking a unique V-gene family. A later analysis removed nearly 600 highly shared, low-generation-probability nucleotide sequences to deal with suspected cross-contamination and a sequencing artifact. For each public chain, a later analysis derived a clonal expansion index from normalized ranks of inferred template counts within each repertoire. A later analysis computed generation probabilities with a VDJ recombination model fitted to out-of-frame rearrangements, and checked the results against IGoR. Hypergeometric tests were used in a later analysis to score TCR-TCR, TCR-HLA and TCR-CMV co-occurrence, with a repertoire-size bias correction applied to the TCR pairs. In a later analysis, false discovery rates were estimated by permuting HLA or CMV assignments 20 times. In a later analysis, co-occurring TCRs were grouped using DBSCAN, and TCRdist sequence similarity was added for clustering within HLA-allele-positive subsets. Repertoires with fewer than 30,000 or more than 120,000 public chains, plus five repertoires with anomalous nucleotide sharing, were excluded from co-occurrence clustering. TCRdb's version of the immuneACCESS table is confined to in-frame rearrangements and falls short of the full clone set. An unresolved V gene accounts for under half of the shortfall where checked; the remainder is of unknown origin. V and J calls and clone size follow that table, whereas D and trimming were derived from the DNA. The sample table shows about 200,000 clones, and 55% to 75% are seen once. In total, the top ten clones hold approximately 2.5% of the sample.

The table lists this clone with a count of one. The clone's antigen remains unknown. No clone much larger than this one lies a single base away; base qualities are absent. The cohort comprised 550 to 700 healthy bone marrow donors. At the time of sampling, all cohort members were nominally healthy, though unrecorded immune exposures were likely present. The donor was CMV seropositive and belonged to the group of about 290 seropositive cohort members. Every donor gave a peripheral blood sample, and the peripheral blood mononuclear cells from that sample were used for TCR beta sequencing. The Qiagen DNeasy Blood Extraction Kit was used to extract genomic DNA from the blood cell samples.

Source material: PBMCs. The chain is assembled from TRBV7-7 and TRBJ1-1; TRBD1 is a weak D gene call, 6 bases matching. The source of this sequence is a middle-aged man in good health and CMV-seropositive. The sequenced DNA is TGTGCCAGCAGCTTTGACAGGACCACTGAAGCTTTCTTT. Its translation reads: CASSFDRTTEAFF.